A selection of T cell receptor beta chains follows, all from one sample in a study of tumor-infiltrating lymphocytes in primary liver carcinoma. TCRdb analysed the multiplex PCR reads with MiXCR anew, one entry per CDR3 protein. The sample records 200,000 or so distinct CDR3 sequences, around 60% being singletons. The source material was peripheral blood. These receptors were collected from a woman aged 55-69 years with primary liver carcinoma and hepatitis B virus infection. Each CDR3 is given with its conserved first and last residue. The D gene is left open where the match is weak. Not all rows give a size; the values are once, few, many and, for expanded clones, a class.

TRBV19	TRBJ2-5	TRBD1	.	TGTGCCAGTAGTACCCGGGACAGGGCAGCATGGGAGGAGACCCAGTACTTC	CASSTRDRAAWEETQYF
TRBV12-3/TRBV12-4	TRBJ2-2	TRBD2	.	TGTGCCAGCAGGCCAGGGACTAGCGGGTCCCTGCCCGGGGGGCTGTTTTTT	CASRPGTSGSLPGGLFF
TRBV11-2	TRBJ2-1	.	medium-sized	TGTGCCAGCAGCCCCACGAGCTCCTACAATGAGCAGTTCTTC	CASSPTSSYNEQFF
TRBV12-3/TRBV12-4	TRBJ2-5	.	once	TGTGCCAGCAGCATAGACGGAGTGACCCAGTACTTC	CASSIDGVTQYF
TRBV12-3/TRBV12-4	TRBJ2-4	.	.	TGTGCCAACTCTATTACAATAGCCAAAAACGTTCAGTACTTC	CANSITIAKNVQYF
TRBV12-3/TRBV12-4	TRBJ2-2	.	.	TGTGCCAATTTCCGGGCGGGGTACACCGGGGAACTGTTTTTT	CANFRAGYTGELFF
TRBV6-5	TRBJ1-1	TRBD1	many	TGTGCCAGCAGTTACGGGGACAGGGGTGAAGCTTTCTTT	CASSYGDRGEAFF
TRBV5-1	TRBJ2-1	.	few	TGTGCCAGCAGCTTCCTAGGCAGTGAGCAGTTCTTC	CASSFLGSEQFF
TRBV11-2	TRBJ2-7	.	.	TGCGCCAGCAGCTCGGACGGACGGTCCTACGAGCAGCACTTC	CASSSDGRSYEQHF
TRBV11-3	TRBJ2-6	.	.	TGTGCCGGCAGTCCTGGGGGATCTGGGGCCAACGTCCTGACTTTC	CAGSPGGSGANVLTF
TRBV11-2	TRBJ1-6	.	.	TGTGCCAGCGGCTTAGAAACAGGAGGCAATTCATCACTCCACTTT	CASGLETGGNSSLHF
TRBV5-4	TRBJ1-2	.	once	TGTGCCAGCAGCCCCAAGGGAAGGGTAGACTATGGCTACACCTTC	CASSPKGRVDYGYTF
TRBV11-2	TRBJ2-1	.	.	TGTGCCAGCAACTTTATGCGGGGTAGTTCCTACAATGAGCAGTTCTTC	CASNFMRGSSYNEQFF
TRBV29-1	TRBJ2-1	TRBD2	.	TGCAGCGCTGAAGTCCCTAGCGGGAGATCCTCCTACAATGATCAGTTCTTC	CSAEVPSGRSSYNDQFF
TRBV11-2	TRBJ2-7	TRBD2	many	TGTGCCAGCAGCTCTCCGCTAGGCGGGAGGTACGAGCAGTACTTC	CASSSPLGGRYEQYF
TRBV11-2	TRBJ2-7	.	.	TGTGCCAGCAGCACGGTGGCAGGGTTGGGCGAGCAGTACTTC	CASSTVAGLGEQYF
TRBV6-6	TRBJ1-1	.	.	TGTGCCAGCAGCCGTCTGAAAGTGAGCCAAACCTTTCAGAACACTGAAGCTTTCTTT	CASSRLKVSQTFQNTEAFF
TRBV7-8	TRBJ1-2	.	few	TGTGCCAGCAGCCCATTAGGGGGATCAGGGAACTATGGCTACACCTTC	CASSPLGGSGNYGYTF
TRBV11-2	TRBJ2-7	.	.	TGTGCCAGCAGCTTAGTTCGGGTCAGTCTAGTGGGTCCCTACGAGCAGTACTTC	CASSLVRVSLVGPYEQYF
TRBV11-3	TRBJ1-1	.	.	TGTATCAGCAGCCGACGGGGGTCGACTGAAGCTTTCTTT	CISSRRGSTEAFF
TRBV12-3/TRBV12-4	TRBJ1-5	.	few	TGTGCCAGCACCAATGCAGGACAGCTAGATCAGCCCCAGCATTTT	CASTNAGQLDQPQHF
TRBV11-2	TRBJ2-3	TRBD1	.	TGTGCAAGCAGCTTAAGAGGGACAGGGGTCCGCACAGGTACGCAGTATTTT	CASSLRGTGVRTGTQYF
TRBV28	TRBJ1-2	TRBD1	.	TGTGCCAGCTGTAGATACCGGGACAGGGTAGATGGCTACACCTTC	CASCRYRDRVDGYTF
TRBV7-3	TRBJ2-1	TRBD2	.	TGTGCCAGCAGCCCACGGGGCTCTAGCGGGAGTAATTACAATGAGCAGTTCTTC	CASSPRGSSGSNYNEQFF
TRBV28	TRBJ1-2	.	many	TGTGCCACACAGGTCGGAGGGTTGAATGGCTACACCTTC	CATQVGGLNGYTF
TRBV10-3	TRBJ1-4	TRBD1	.	TGTGTCACCCCGGGACAGTCAAATGAAAAACTGTTTTTT	CVTPGQSNEKLFF
TRBV7-9	TRBJ1-3	.	few	TGTGCCACCACGGGGTTATTTGGAAACACCATATATTTT	CATTGLFGNTIYF
TRBV30	TRBJ2-5	.	few	TGTGCCTCGGACCAAAGAACAGAAGAGACCCAGTACTTC	CASDQRTEETQYF
TRBV7-8	TRBJ2-1	.	many	TGTGCCAGCAGCCCGACCGGGACCACATTCCATAGAGAGCAGTTCTTC	CASSPTGTTFHREQFF
TRBV7-9	TRBJ2-3	.	.	TGTACCAGGAGCTTAAGAGGGAGCACAGATACGCAGTATTTT	CTRSLRGSTDTQYF
TRBV11-3	TRBJ2-5	.	.	TGTGCCAGCAGCCCCGGGACGGAGGGCATGGAGACCCAGTACTTC	CASSPGTEGMETQYF
TRBV28	TRBJ2-2	TRBD2	.	TGTGCCAGCAGCCCCGGGGGGGCCGACACCGGGGAGCTGTTTTTT	CASSPGGADTGELFF
TRBV6-1	TRBJ2-7	.	.	TGTGCCAGCGACGGCCCCCGGGGGAGCTCCTACGAGCAGTACTTC	CASDGPRGSSYEQYF
TRBV5-5	TRBJ2-7	TRBD2	many	TGTGCCAGCAGCTCGACGACTAGCGCCCAAAGCGGGCAGTACTTC	CASSSTTSAQSGQYF
TRBV5-1	TRBJ2-4	.	.	TGCGCCAGCAGCGGACAGAACCAAAACATTCAGTACTTC	CASSGQNQNIQYF
TRBV6-6	TRBJ2-7	.	.	TGTGCCAGTTACTCGACGGAGACAGGCTTCTACAAGCAGTACTTC	CASYSTETGFYKQYF
TRBV10-3	TRBJ2-3	TRBD2	many	TGTGCCATCAGGGGGGAGGGCCTGAATACGCAGTATTTT	CAIRGEGLNTQYF
TRBV20-1	TRBJ2-7	.	.	TGCAGTGCTAGTGGGGGATTCTCCTACGAGCAGTACTTC	CSASGGFSYEQYF
TRBV12-3/TRBV12-4	TRBJ1-6	.	many	TGTGCCAGCAGCTCTCTTGGGCCCCTCCACTTT	CASSSLGPLHF
TRBV12-3/TRBV12-4	TRBJ2-3	TRBD2	many	TGTGCCAGCAGTTTTTCCTTAGCGGGAGTTCGTACAGATACGCAGTATTTT	CASSFSLAGVRTDTQYF
TRBV12-3/TRBV12-4	TRBJ1-1	.	few	TGTGCCAGCAGTTTAGCGCGGCCCCCTGACGCGGGTGAAGCTCTCTTT	CASSLARPPDAGEALF
TRBV18	TRBJ2-3	TRBD1	.	TGTGCCAGCTCACCAAGACAGGGGGCCGGCACAGATACGCAGTATTTT	CASSPRQGAGTDTQYF
TRBV7-6	TRBJ2-3	.	.	TGTGCCAGCAGCTTAATGGGCAGGGTAACAGATACGCAGTATTTT	CASSLMGRVTDTQYF
TRBV5-6	TRBJ1-1	TRBD1	.	TGTGCCAGCAGCTTATCCGGGACAGGGGTAACTGAAGCTTTCTTT	CASSLSGTGVTEAFF
TRBV11-3	TRBJ1-1	.	.	TGTGCCAGGAGCTTAGGGGCTCTGGGTAACACTGGAGCTTTCTTT	CARSLGALGNTGAFF
TRBV12-3/TRBV12-4	TRBJ2-3	.	.	TGTGCCAGCAGTAGCCCGGTTGAGGGAGTGCGAGCAGATACGCAGTATTTT	CASSSPVEGVRADTQYF
TRBV11-2	TRBJ2-7	TRBD2	once	TGTGCCAGCACCTTAGAAGCGGGAGAGTCCTACGAGCAATACTTC	CASTLEAGESYEQYF